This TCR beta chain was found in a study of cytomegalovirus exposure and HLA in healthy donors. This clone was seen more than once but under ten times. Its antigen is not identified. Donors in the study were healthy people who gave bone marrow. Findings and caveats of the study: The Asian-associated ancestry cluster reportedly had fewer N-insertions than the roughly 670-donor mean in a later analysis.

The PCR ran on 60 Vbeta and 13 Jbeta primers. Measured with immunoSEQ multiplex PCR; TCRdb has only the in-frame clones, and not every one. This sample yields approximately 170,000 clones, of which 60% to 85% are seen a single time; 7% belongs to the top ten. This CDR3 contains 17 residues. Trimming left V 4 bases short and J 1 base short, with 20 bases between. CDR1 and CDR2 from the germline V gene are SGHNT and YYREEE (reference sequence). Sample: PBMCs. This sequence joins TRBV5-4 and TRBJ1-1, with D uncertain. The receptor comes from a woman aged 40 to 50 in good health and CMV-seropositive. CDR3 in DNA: TGTGCCAGCAGCCCATCACTGCGGGGTTCGGGGAACACTGAAGCTTTCTTT. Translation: CASSPSLRGSGNTEAFF.